This entry is about one T cell receptor beta chain. As yet, its antigen is unknown. There are 15 residues in the CDR3. Germline CDR1 reads SGHVS; CDR2 reads FNYEAQ. Unmatched junction bases numbered 10, after V lost 3 bases and J lost 9 bases. The data stem from a study of T cells in localized non-small cell lung cancer. Assay used: immunoSEQ multiplex PCR; TCRdb lists only in-frame clones, some missing. This table has tens of thousands of clones, over 75% appearing once. Study results and limitations: It remains possible that heterogeneity exists, since only one tumor region was sequenced. Higher blood T cell density tracked longer overall survival.

The TCR comes from a female donor over 55 with stage I lung adenocarcinoma. The V and J genes are TRBV7-6 and TRBJ2-1, with TRBD2 matching 8 bases. The source material was peripheral blood, sampled before any cancer treatment. The CDR3: CASSLQRGLGAEQFF. The DNA of the CDR3 is TGTGCCAGCAGCTTGCAGCGGGGGCTTGGTGCTGAGCAGTTCTTC.